This T cell receptor beta chain was identified in a study of T cell clusters in autoimmune cytopenias (dated by TCRdb to the late 2010s). Background for the entire study: Among healthy donor controls, the mean age was around 51 years, the median age was roughly 60 years, and about 55% of the roughly 45 were female. Autoimmune hepatitis repertoires were compared with those of about two dozen age- and sex-matched healthy donors. For primary cytopenia, the controls were under 30 age-matched healthy donors, and for secondary cytopenia, the controls were around 14 age-matched CLL patients. Per sample, TRB sequencing gave a median depth of about 50,000 reads and a median of approximately 2,400 distinct TRB clonotypes. The study aimed to test whether autoimmune cytopenia patients carry a disease-specific immune repertoire signature usable as a blood-based biomarker. In autoimmune cytopenia patients, peripheral blood TRB and IGH repertoires were sequenced during active disease and over treatment follow-up, together with healthy, CLL and autoimmune hepatitis controls. Beyond this particular receptor, the publication reports: The T cell clusters were defined only in silico, and the functional role of the clusters still needed to be validated experimentally. Healthy donors showed roughly 3-fold more exclusive TRB clusters than active autoimmune hepatitis patients, consistent with an autoimmunity-wide signature. TRB repertoire shifts, with less even repertoires observed in secondary cytopenia and CLL, were mostly attributed to lymphoma bias rather than autoimmunity. The GLIPH analysis suggested a lack of physiological T cell clusters in primary autoimmune cytopenia patients, since approximately 51 clusters were exclusive to healthy donors whereas some 18 were exclusive to patients. In the comparison of secondary cytopenia with CLL, the cluster-lack signature was not observed, apparently because the dominant lymphoma-associated repertoire masked the signature.

To note about this clonotype: Its antigen is not yet known.

Each sample's TRB amplification started from 250 ng of peripheral blood genomic DNA, which corresponds to some 41,000 genome equivalents. TRB rearrangements were amplified by multiplex PCR following a touch-down protocol, with the TRB-A and TRB-B primer pools mixed in one tube. Illumina adapters and sample indices were added to the amplicons through two consecutive PCR reactions performed with Phusion HS II polymerase. The amplicons were purified from gel with the NucleoSpin Gel and PCR Clean-up kit, after which the amplicons were quantified by Qubit and checked for quality on an Agilent 2100 Bioanalyzer. Sequencing of the libraries was performed on an Illumina MiSeq with 600-cycle, single-indexed, paired-end runs. The paper's data handling went like this. MiXCR version 2.1.12 with the default MiXCR reference library was used to align and assemble TRB reads. A clone was defined by each unique CDR3 nucleotide sequence, and the analysis included only productive sequences with two or more reads. Alpha-parameterized diversity profiles (alpha 0 to 5), including the Shannon (alpha 1) and Simpson (alpha 2) indices, were computed with an R script to assess repertoire diversity. Combinatorial TRB VJ usage was calculated with the tcR package and was compared between cohorts by principal component analysis performed with ade4. Using GLIPH, TCRbeta CDR3s were clustered on pairs of cohorts matched for age and read depth, and a Wilcoxon test was used to compare cluster frequencies. After TCRdb reprocessed the reads, each CDR3 protein sequence was kept as one row, without DNA. The V and J calls follow TCRdb's processing rather than the paper's. This sample's clone table shows about 11,000 distinct CDR3 sequences. About a quarter of the sample rests with the top ten.

The germline V gene (reference sequence) sets CDR1 to LNHDA and CDR2 to SQIVND. There are 19 amino acids in the CDR3, from cysteine to phenylalanine inclusive. DNA was not recorded. The same data also contributed to another study, on T cell repertoires in aging, cancer and after chemotherapy. Drawing on the second study: Donors were distributed across six age groups ranging from 30 or younger to 70 or older, with at least three individuals included per group. Control TCR repertoires from healthy donors were recorded over several months to years, and clear clonal overlap was observed across re-sampling. The complete dataset included approximately 10 million TCR reads. Significantly lower blood TCR diversity and higher clonality were observed in untreated patients with hematological or solid cancers than in age-matched healthy donors. Declining TCR diversity with age in healthy donors was mainly explained by loss of richness; in cancer patients, loss of evenness also contributed. Median generation probability increased over the chemotherapy interval in both cancer cohorts, suggesting repertoire reconstitution through rebound thymic output. According to the authors, the repertoire data do not allow conclusions to be drawn about immunological memory after chemotherapy. To look at immunoaging and at how T cells reconstitute after chemotherapy, the study profiled TCR beta repertoires in peripheral blood from both healthy donors and cancer patients. Alongside 95 healthy donors serving as a reference group, the cohort included over 200 cancer patients, of whom roughly 92 had hematological cancers and fewer than 130 had solid cancers. MiXCR versions 2.12 and 3.0.5 were used to process TRB sequences. The repertoire metrics were Shannon diversity, evenness, clonality (calculated as one minus evenness), and diversity profiles parameterized by alpha from 0 to 5. The IGoR algorithm was used to compute generation probabilities of clones in paired pre- and post-chemotherapy samples.

The sample was peripheral blood. The chain uses TRBV19 and TRBJ1-5; TCRdb picks TRBD1, but there is no DNA to check that call. The TCR was taken from a human donor in good health. The CDR3 reads CASSPTQGGLRAANQPQHF.